One sample yielded the 19 T cell receptor beta chains listed below, sequenced in a study of T cells in Graves' hyperthyroidism and ophthalmopathy. RNA transcripts were the template for amplifying TCR beta CDR3 regions. The HTBI primer set served for first-round RT-PCR of the TCR CDR3. Via MiXCR, TCRdb re-called the multiplex PCR reads, giving one row per CDR3 protein. The sample shows more than 300,000 distinct CDR3 sequences, about 18% of them seen only once. Sample: blood. These TCRs come from a woman in her twenties or thirties with Graves' hyperthyroidism that later progressed to Graves' ophthalmopathy.

V gene TRBV30 combines with J gene TRBJ1-5; 7 bases fit TRBD1. V lost 0 bases and J lost 11; bases outside the gene matches: 10. From germline, CDR1 is GTSNPN and CDR2 SVGIG (reference sequence). The CDR3 sequence is 14 residues long. The CDR3 region has the DNA TGTGCCTGGAGTGTACAAGGGGGCCAGGGGACCCAGCATTTT. Protein: CAWSVQGGQGTQHF.

The chain couples TRBV6-1 to TRBJ2-2; 7 bases align to TRBD2. CDR1 and CDR2 (germline): MNHNS, SASEGT. CDR3 length equals 14 residues. Trimming removed 6 bases from V and 7 bases from J; junction bases left unmatched: 8. CDR3 loop: CASSRTTSVGELFF. The CDR3 DNA sequence: TGTGCCAGCAGCCGCACCACTAGCGTCGGGGAGCTGTTTTTT.

This clonotype appeared many times. The chain recombines TRBV25-1 with TRBJ2-1; TRBD1 matches at 10 bases. The germline CDR1 and CDR2 sequences are MGHDK and SYGVNS. CDR3 size: 15 residues. With V trimmed by 7 bases and J by 2 bases, 5 bases remained unmatched. CDR3 DNA: TGTGCCAGCAACGTAGGACAGGGGGCCTACAATGAGCAGTTCTTC. Translation: CASNVGQGAYNEQFF.

This clonotype was seen a few times. The rearrangement uses TRBV7-9 and TRBJ1-1; D might be TRBD1 (5 bases). This CDR3 region has 15 residues. Germline values: CDR1 SEHNR, CDR2 FQNEAQ (reference sequence). The V and J ends lost 3 bases and 8 bases respectively, with 19 bases between them. CDR3 coding DNA: TGTGCCAGCAGCTTCGCCCTTGGGGGGGGTGCAGAAGCTTTCTTT. Its translation is CASSFALGGGAEAFF.

This clonotype has more than one count but fewer than ten. This chain uses TRBV9 with TRBJ2-6; D is undetermined. Per germline, CDR1 SGDLS and CDR2 YYNGEE. V gave up 4 bases and J gave up 0 bases, with 11 bases separating them. The CDR3 loop spans 16 amino acids. CDR3 nucleotide sequence: TGTGCCAGCAGCTCATCGGCCTACTCTGGGGCCAACGTCCTGACTTTC. Its translation is CASSSSAYSGANVLTF. The complete variable domain, with remaining parts taken from reference TRBV9 and TRBJ2-6, reads DSGVTQTPKHLITATGQRVTLRCSPRSGDLSVYWYQQSLDQGLQFLIQYYNGEERAKGNILERFSAQQFPDLHSELNLSSLELGDSALYFCASSSSAYSGANVLTFGAGSRLTVL.

J is TRBJ1-6 and V is TRBV5-1; D may be TRBD1 (6 bases). This CDR3 has 17 residues. The V and J ends lost 4 bases and 3 bases respectively, with 17 bases between them. Germline CDR1 and CDR2: SGHRS and YFSETQ. This chain's CDR3 is CASSIAGVAHYNSPLHF. The CDR3 DNA reads TGCGCCAGCAGCATCGCAGGGGTCGCCCACTATAATTCACCCCTCCACTTT.

This clonotype was detected many times. This rearrangement joins TRBV3-1 to TRBJ1-2; tentatively, D is TRBD1 (5 bases). Deletions cut 4 bases from V and 0 bases from J, with 12 bases between. Germline assignment: CDR1 LGHDT and CDR2 YNNKEL (reference sequence). The CDR3 extends over 15 amino acids. Written as DNA, the CDR3 is TGTGCCAGCAGCCCCTCAGGGAGTTCTAACTATGGCTACACCTTC. Its protein product is CASSPSGSSNYGYTF.

In its sample, this clonotype was seen many times. This chain links TRBV27 with TRBJ2-2; 7 nucleotides align to TRBD2. Looked up from germline, CDR1 is MNHEY and CDR2 is SMNVEV (reference sequence). The CDR3 runs 14 residues. Trimming at V came to 4 bases and at J to 5 bases, leaving 4 bases not matched to a gene. Here the CDR3 DNA reads TGTGCCAGCAGTTGGACTAGAGGGACCGGGGAGCTGTTTTTT. Protein sequence: CASSWTRGTGELFF.

The chain uses TRBV29-1 and TRBJ2-2, with TRBD1 matching over 7 bases. The CDR3 spans 14 residues. Germline trimming cut 6 bases from V and 2 bases from J; bases unmatched to any gene: 6. From germline, CDR1 is SQVTM and CDR2 ANQGSEA. The CDR3, as DNA: TGCAGCGTAGTAGGACAGGCCAACACCGGGGAGCTGTTTTTT. Translation gives CSVVGQANTGELFF.

The CDR3 protein is CSVLFGQSTGELFF. The CDR3 DNA reads as TGCAGCGTTCTTTTCGGGCAGTCAACCGGGGAGCTGTTTTTT. The rearrangement uses TRBV29-1 and TRBJ2-2; D gene ambiguous. The CDR3 covers 14 residues. The ends were cut back, 5 bases at V and 5 bases at J, with 15 bases in the middle. The germline V gene has CDR1 SQVTM and CDR2 ANQGSEA.

This clonotype has a single count. CDR3 sequence: CAWSVRAGTGNQPQHF. CDR3 DNA sequence: TGTGCCTGGAGTGTACGGGCGGGGACGGGGAATCAGCCCCAGCATTTT. The chain uses TRBV30 and TRBJ1-5; weak D call: TRBD1 (5 bases). The CDR3 totals 16 residues. Germline V gives CDR1 GTSNPN, CDR2 SVGIG (reference sequence). V was trimmed by 0 bases and J by 4 bases, leaving 16 bases between them.

This clonotype was counted many times. The rearrangement joins TRBV10-3 to TRBJ2-4, with 9 bases fitting TRBD2. There are 17 residues in the CDR3. The trim removed 4 bases at V and 5 bases at J, leaving 12 bases unmatched. CDR1 is ENHRY, CDR2 SYGVKD, per germline. The CDR3 region is CAISGRASGTNENIQYF. CDR3 coding DNA: TGTGCCATCAGTGGCAGGGCTAGCGGGACTAATGAAAACATTCAGTACTTC.

This clonotype showed up many times. This chain's CDR3 is CASSDRTANYGYTF. CDR3 coding DNA: TGTGCCAGCAGTGACAGAACAGCTAACTATGGCTACACCTTC. The rearrangement links TRBV2 to TRBJ1-2; D not certain. CDR1 is SNHLY, CDR2 FYNNEI, per germline. V lost 3 bases and J lost 0, with 8 bases in between. The CDR3 runs 14 residues.

This clonotype was counted at least ten times. The chain is built from TRBV3-1 and TRBJ1-4; maybe TRBD1 (6 bases). The V and J ends lost 2 bases and 7 bases respectively, with 11 bases between them. CDR3 length equals 14 residues. Germline assignment: CDR1 LGHDT and CDR2 YNNKEL (reference sequence). The CDR3 region is CASSQSGAGEKLFF. The CDR3 coding sequence is TGTGCCAGCAGCCAATCAGGGGCCGGTGAAAAACTGTTTTTT. The full variable domain, in which reference TRBV3-1 and TRBJ1-4 provide the parts outside the CDR3, is DTAVSQTPKYLVTQMGNDKSIKCEQNLGHDTMYWYKQDSKKFLKIMFSYNNKELIINETVPNRFSPKSPDKAHLNLHINSLELGDSAVYFCASSQSGAGEKLFFGSGTQLSVL.

This clonotype was counted at least ten times. The chain is built from TRBV20-1 and TRBJ2-7, with 9 bases that match TRBD2. Germline lookup yields CDR1 DFQATT and CDR2 SNEGSKA (reference sequence). V shed 3 bases, J shed 3 bases, and the junction held 6 bases outside the gene matches. The CDR3 runs 14 residues. CDR3 sequence reads: CSARTSGGSYEQYF. CDR3 DNA: TGCAGTGCTAGGACGAGCGGGGGGAGCTACGAGCAGTACTTC.

Many counts were recorded for this clonotype. This rearrangement joins TRBV27 to TRBJ2-7; D unresolved. The CDR3 extends over 13 amino acids. V lost 2 bases to trimming and J lost 4 bases, with 9 bases between them. The germline CDR1 and CDR2 sequences are MNHEY and SMNVEV (reference sequence). The CDR3: CASSLGPQYEQYF. Written as DNA, the CDR3 is TGTGCCAGCAGTTTAGGGCCTCAATACGAGCAGTACTTC.

This chain joins TRBV7-8 and TRBJ2-1, with 8 bases aligning to TRBD2. Germline V gene lookup returns CDR1 SGHVS and CDR2 FQNEAQ. The CDR3 spans 16 residues. J lost 7 bases, V lost 0 bases, and 8 bases had no gene match. CDR3 nucleotides: TGTGCCAGCAGCTTAGCGTTGGCGGGAGGTGATAATGAGCAGTTCTTC. Its translation is CASSLALAGGDNEQFF.

This sequence joins TRBV6-1 and TRBJ2-1; D is unresolved. Per germline, CDR1 MNHNS and CDR2 SASEGT. V lost 5 bases and J lost 7, with 15 bases in between. The CDR3 consists of 14 residues. CDR3: CASSPQAGKNEQFF. The CDR3 region has the DNA TGTGCCAGCAGTCCTCAAGCAGGAAAAAATGAGCAGTTCTTC.

V usage is TRBV11-2 and J usage is TRBJ2-7; 11 positions match TRBD2. The CDR3 length is 15 residues. Germline assignment: CDR1 SGHAT and CDR2 FQNNGV. The V and J ends lost 3 bases and 6 bases, in that order; junction bases with no gene match: 7. This CDR3 is CASSFGSGGGSEQYF. CDR3 coding DNA: TGTGCCAGCAGCTTTGGTAGCGGGGGGGGGTCCGAGCAGTACTTC.